This T cell receptor beta chain is drawn from a study of prognosis after radiotherapy for stage I lung cancer. Study background: Distant metastases showed up in a few patients after radiotherapy, at a median of about 7 months, while about 15 showed no significant progression. Whole-study findings and limits: Unique TCR clone counts went down once patients had stereotactic body radiation therapy, median about 9,200 versus 6,500. The authors reported that TRBV and TRBJ gene usage differed between patients with and without metastases.

Remarks on this clonotype: Its target is unknown. One junction end disagrees with the germline gene, perhaps due to a read error.

Researchers used two-round multiplex PCR to amplify TCR beta CDR3 starting from genomic DNA. First-round PCR used primers specific to each TRBV and TRBJ gene. Second-round PCR relied on universal primers. TCRdb fed the multiplex PCR reads into MiXCR, producing one record per CDR3 protein. The sample lists approximately 28,000 distinct CDR3 sequences, approximately 39% occurring once. Germline V CDR1 and CDR2: SGDLS, YYNGEE. CDR3 size: 17 residues. This TCR was sampled from a donor over 45 with non-small cell lung cancer. V and J are TRBV9 and TRBJ2-3; 8 bases are a match to TRBD2. Here the sequenced sample was PBMCs, taken before or after stereotactic body radiation therapy (not recorded which). The CDR3: CASSVGISWTSTYTQYF. CDR3 in DNA: TGTGCCAGCAGCGTAGGAATTAGCTGGACTAGCACATATACGCAGTATTTT.